These 16 T cell receptor beta chains originate from one sample sequenced in a study of CD8 T cells in ankylosing spondylitis. From the 5' RACE reads, TCRdb called clonotypes with MiXCR, one entry per CDR3 protein. The sample lists roughly 260,000 distinct CDR3 sequences, around 20% occurring once. Sequenced: blood, either unsorted or a sorted T cell fraction (not recorded which). Receptor source: a male donor with ankylosing spondylitis or in good health (not recorded which).

This clonotype was observed a few times. The rearrangement links TRBV5-1 to TRBJ2-2, with 10 bases lining up with TRBD1. This CDR3 is built from 16 residues. Losses at the gene ends were 4 bases for V and 0 bases for J; bases not matched to a gene: 3. Germline V lookup: CDR1 SGHRS, CDR2 YFSETQ. DNA for the CDR3: TGCGCCAGCAGCGGGGGACAGGGGACGAACACCGGGGAGCTGTTTTTT. Protein sequence: CASSGGQGTNTGELFF.

This clonotype was found many times. The chain has TRBV9 and TRBJ1-4; TRBD1 is a possible D gene (5 bases). Trimming left V 5 bases short and J 4 bases short, with 15 bases between. CDR1 is SGDLS, CDR2 YYNGEE, per germline. The CDR3 has 15 amino acids. CDR3 coding DNA: TGTGCCAGCAGTCCCCCGGGACTTGGTAATGAAAAACTGTTTTTT. This encodes CASSPPGLGNEKLFF.

The V call is TRBV10-3, the J call TRBJ2-1; a weak D match, TRBD2 (5 bases). Deletions cut 7 bases from V and 4 bases from J, with 14 bases between. This CDR3 is 14 amino acids long. Looked up from germline, CDR1 is ENHRY and CDR2 is SYGVKD. CDR3 coding DNA: TGTGCCATCACACCGGACTTAACGTACAATGAGCAGTTCTTC. It specifies CAITPDLTYNEQFF.

This clonotype showed up just a few times. J is TRBJ1-5 and V is TRBV20-1; D remains ambiguous. The CDR3 has 15 residues. CDR1 is DFQATT, CDR2 SNEGSKA, per germline (reference sequence). The V end lost 1 base, the J end lost 3 bases, and 13 bases lay between the germline ends. The CDR3 is CSARARPRNNQPQHF. The CDR3 nucleotides are TGCAGTGCTAGAGCCCGTCCCCGAAACAATCAGCCCCAGCATTTT.

The chain combines TRBV2 with TRBJ2-2, with TRBD2 identical over 8 bases. The germline CDR1 and CDR2 sequences are SNHLY and FYNNEI. The CDR3 totals 13 residues. J was trimmed by 8 bases and V by 8 bases; bases with no gene match: 7. The CDR3 loop is CASGLASRGELFF. The CDR3 nucleotides are TGTGCCAGCGGACTAGCCTCTAGAGGGGAGCTGTTTTTT. The full variable domain, rest sourced from reference TRBV2 and TRBJ2-2, is EPEVTQTPSHQVTQMGQEVILRCVPISNHLYFYWYRQILGQKVEFLVSFYNNEISEKSEIFDDQFSVERPDGSNFTLKIRSTKLEDSAMYFCASGLASRGELFFGEGSRLTVL.

To note about this clonotype: Compared with germline, one end of the junction differs, possibly owing to a read error. V usage is TRBV27 and J usage is TRBJ2-1, with 10 nucleotides matching TRBD1. The CDR3 loop spans 12 amino acids. Germline-derived CDR1 and CDR2 are MNHEY and SMNVEV (reference sequence). CDR3 bases: TGTGCCAGCAGTTTCTCCGGGACAGGGGTCGTCTTC. Encoded protein: CASSFSGTGVVF.

The CDR3 reads CASAQTSQSGNTIYF. The CDR3 region has the DNA TGCGCCAGCGCTCAGACATCTCAATCCGGAAACACCATATATTTT. V usage is TRBV5-1 and J usage is TRBJ1-3; D not resolved. CDR3 length equals 15 residues. The V end was cut by 7 bases, the J end by 4 bases, with 18 bases between. CDR1 is SGHRS, CDR2 YFSETQ, per germline.

The chain couples TRBV2 to TRBJ1-1, with 7 bases matching TRBD1. The CDR3 totals 14 residues. With V trimmed by 10 bases and J by 1 base, 9 bases remained unmatched. The germline V gene has CDR1 SNHLY and CDR2 FYNNEI. CDR3 loop: CATSRRDRNTEAFF. In DNA, the CDR3 is TGTGCCACCTCTCGACGGGACAGGAACACTGAAGCTTTCTTT.

The V and J genes are TRBV11-1 and TRBJ2-1; 9 positions agree with TRBD2. Per the germline V gene, CDR1 is SGHAT and CDR2 is FQDESV (reference sequence). This CDR3 has 18 amino acids. V trimming: 5 bases; J trimming: 0 bases; junction bases outside the gene matches: 11. CDR3: CASSPRWDSGSSYNEQFF. The CDR3 nucleotides read TGTGCCAGCAGCCCCAGGTGGGATAGCGGGAGCTCCTACAATGAGCAGTTCTTC.

The chain is built from TRBV27 and TRBJ1-6; 10 bases are a match to TRBD1. V dropped 10 bases and J dropped 10; count of bases not matched to a gene: 13. Germline CDR1 is MNHEY and CDR2 is SMNVEV (reference sequence). The CDR3 is 15 residues long. CDR3 coding DNA: TGTGCCACCAAGTCGACAGGGGGCCCTGGGTCACCCCTCCACTTT. Its translation: CATKSTGGPGSPLHF.

This clonotype was found many times. CDR3 nucleotide sequence: TGCAGTGCTAGAGAAGGGGGCCCCCAAGAGACCCAGTACTTC. Protein: CSAREGGPQETQYF. J is TRBJ2-5 and V is TRBV20-1; TRBD1 agrees at 7 bases. J lost 1 base, V lost 0 bases, and 2 bases had no gene match. The CDR3 consists of 14 residues. CDR1 and CDR2 from the germline V gene are DFQATT and SNEGSKA (reference sequence).

This clonotype has only a few counts. The V call is TRBV27, the J call TRBJ2-4; TRBD2 is a possible D gene (6 bases). Per the germline V gene, CDR1 is MNHEY and CDR2 is SMNVEV (reference sequence). The CDR3 runs to 14 residues. Trimming removed 5 bases from V and 16 bases from J, with 24 bases in between. In DNA, the CDR3 is TGTGCCAGCAGTCCCGCCGGGACTTCTTTTTCGTACTACTTC. It translates to CASSPAGTSFSYYF.

The chain has TRBV12-3 or TRBV12-4 and TRBJ2-1; TRBD2 matches at 7 bases. The CDR3 is 14 amino acids. The V and J ends lost 1 base and 8 bases, in that order; junction bases with no gene match: 5. The CDR3 sequence is CASSLDASGDEQFF. Written as DNA, the CDR3 is TGTGCCAGCAGTTTAGATGCTAGCGGAGATGAGCAGTTCTTC.

The CDR3 spells CSVNGGRGEKLFF. Written as DNA, the CDR3 is TGCAGCGTTAACGGGGGTCGGGGAGAAAAACTGTTTTTT. This rearrangement joins TRBV29-1 to TRBJ1-4; D possibly corresponds to TRBD1 (5 bases). Germline CDR1 SQVTM, CDR2 ANQGSEA. Between the trimmed V and J ends, which lost 5 bases and 8 bases, there was a span of 15 bases. This CDR3 region has 13 residues.

The chain links TRBV6-1 to TRBJ2-7, with a possible D match to TRBD1 (6 bases). The V end was cut by 5 bases, the J end by 2 bases, with 13 bases between. Looked up from germline, CDR1 is MNHNS and CDR2 is SASEGT. The CDR3 contains 14 residues. The CDR3 nucleotides are TGTGCCAGCAGTATATTACAGGGTCCCTACGAGCAGTACGTC. Translating it yields CASSILQGPYEQYV.

The J gene is TRBJ2-2, the V gene TRBV4-2; TRBD2 aligns across 8 bases. The CDR3 consists of 16 residues. The germline V gene encodes CDR1 LGHNA and CDR2 YNFKEQ. The trim removed 2 bases at V and 5 bases at J, leaving 7 bases unmatched. The CDR3 loop reads CASSQFLRGGTGELFF. The CDR3 bases are TGTGCCAGCAGCCAATTTCTACGGGGGGGTACCGGGGAGCTGTTTTTT.